These T cell receptor beta chains were read from a single sample in a study of graft-versus-host responses after intestinal transplantation. Produced via immunoSEQ multiplex PCR; TCRdb's table is partial and in-frame only. The sample has about 88,000 clones; over 90% are singletons. These receptors' antigens are unknown. Source: unstimulated CD4+ T cells sorted from spleen or lymph node cells, taken before transplant. Receptors were obtained from a human donor who was the organ donor for an intestinal transplant. CDR3s leave out the opening cysteine and the closing phenylalanine or tryptophan. The order of the fields is V gene, D gene, J gene, CDR3 protein. D genes are given only for firm matches.

v_call: TRBV5-4; d_call: -; j_call: TRBJ2-7; cdr3_aa: ASSLDAYEQY
v_call: TRBV7-7; d_call: TRBD1; j_call: TRBJ1-5; cdr3_aa: ASSNRTGGDQPQH
v_call: TRBV6-1; d_call: -; j_call: TRBJ1-5; cdr3_aa: ASSADYSNQPQH
v_call: TRBV4-2; d_call: TRBD1; j_call: TRBJ1-2; cdr3_aa: ASSRETGDSGYT
v_call: TRBV28; d_call: -; j_call: TRBJ1-4; cdr3_aa: ASSLMGEGNEKLF
v_call: TRBV7-3; d_call: -; j_call: TRBJ2-2; cdr3_aa: ASGVIPNTGELF
v_call: TRBV11-2; d_call: TRBD2; j_call: TRBJ2-7; cdr3_aa: ASSLDRGLAGGYEQY
v_call: TRBV7-2; d_call: -; j_call: TRBJ2-3; cdr3_aa: ASSLKADTQY
v_call: TRBV21-1; d_call: -; j_call: TRBJ1-1; cdr3_aa: ASSIGSGGTEAF
v_call: TRBV16; d_call: -; j_call: TRBJ1-5; cdr3_aa: ASSQTGQSYSNQPQH
v_call: TRBV5-1; d_call: -; j_call: TRBJ1-1; cdr3_aa: ASTLAGGMNTEAF
v_call: TRBV28; d_call: -; j_call: TRBJ1-5; cdr3_aa: ASTLHQPQH
v_call: TRBV28; d_call: TRBD2; j_call: TRBJ2-1; cdr3_aa: ASRAGGSYNEQF
v_call: TRBV5-1; d_call: -; j_call: TRBJ2-7; cdr3_aa: ASSLDGSLYEQY
v_call: TRBV6-6; d_call: -; j_call: TRBJ1-5; cdr3_aa: ASTRDANQPQH
v_call: TRBV29-1; d_call: -; j_call: TRBJ2-7; cdr3_aa: SVRGSHEQY
v_call: TRBV2; d_call: -; j_call: TRBJ2-5; cdr3_aa: ASSYQETQY
v_call: TRBV6-1; d_call: -; j_call: TRBJ1-2; cdr3_aa: ASSTPPGYT
v_call: TRBV9; d_call: -; j_call: TRBJ2-7; cdr3_aa: ASSRGGGTSYEQY
v_call: TRBV6-1; d_call: TRBD1; j_call: TRBJ1-5; cdr3_aa: ASSEVSQGVQPQH
v_call: TRBV11-2; d_call: -; j_call: TRBJ2-2; cdr3_aa: ASSFGLGSRPNTGELF
v_call: TRBV27; d_call: -; j_call: TRBJ1-6; cdr3_aa: ASSFLAHSPLH
v_call: TRBV7-2; d_call: -; j_call: TRBJ2-4; cdr3_aa: ASSQDPHGRSIQY
v_call: TRBV28; d_call: TRBD1; j_call: TRBJ1-2; cdr3_aa: ASSPLGGQGGYT
v_call: TRBV9; d_call: -; j_call: TRBJ2-7; cdr3_aa: ASSRDRKAYEQY
v_call: TRBV4-1; d_call: -; j_call: TRBJ1-3; cdr3_aa: ASSQATWSESGNTIY
v_call: TRBV11-1; d_call: -; j_call: TRBJ2-1; cdr3_aa: ASSLAGIGVYNEQF
v_call: TRBV5-1; d_call: -; j_call: TRBJ2-7; cdr3_aa: ASSLGAGYEQY
v_call: TRBV19; d_call: TRBD1; j_call: TRBJ1-3; cdr3_aa: ASSPGTGRSGNTIY
v_call: TRBV18; d_call: -; j_call: TRBJ1-1; cdr3_aa: ASSPGDHTEAF
v_call: TRBV6-5; d_call: -; j_call: TRBJ2-2; cdr3_aa: ASSYGGDRSPGELF
v_call: TRBV2; d_call: TRBD1; j_call: TRBJ1-2; cdr3_aa: ASSLGQGARGYT
v_call: TRBV7-9; d_call: -; j_call: TRBJ2-2; cdr3_aa: ASSLTGTGELF
v_call: TRBV5-1; d_call: -; j_call: TRBJ1-1; cdr3_aa: ASSLVIGWPTEAF
v_call: TRBV28; d_call: -; j_call: TRBJ2-7; cdr3_aa: ASSSRNYEQY
v_call: TRBV4-3; d_call: TRBD1; j_call: TRBJ1-3; cdr3_aa: ASSQDARGWNTIY